The clone carrying this TCR beta chain was recorded at least ten times. Its antigen is not identified. TCRdb reanalysed the 5' RACE reads using MiXCR and keeps one entry per CDR3 protein. The profile covers nearly 550,000 distinct CDR3 sequences, with roughly 21% appearing a single time and more than 13% taken by the ten largest. CDR1 SGHAT and CDR2 FQNNGV come from the germline V gene. V lost 1 base, J lost 1 base, and 2 bases lay in between. The CDR3 spans 13 residues. This sample is part of a study of T cells after yellow fever vaccination. Study results and limitations: Among all clonotypes, a small share was observed in both CD4 and CD8 compartments. Although the secondary response was weaker, it peaked faster, at day 5 versus 15. After the booster, over 95% of CD4 and 75% to 90% of CD8 primary-response clones were re-detected.

The V gene is TRBV11-2, the J gene TRBJ2-4; no firm D call. The receptor was derived from a man aged 30 to 45 who received the YFV17D yellow fever vaccine. Sequencing used PBMCs, obtained 15 days after the yellow fever booster vaccination. Here the CDR3 reads CASSLGAKNIQYF. CDR3 in DNA: TGTGCCAGCAGCTTAGGGGCCAAAAACATTCAGTACTTC.